Presented here are 5 T cell receptor beta chains from one specimen sequenced in a study of cytomegalovirus exposure and HLA in healthy donors. PCR was performed using 60 Vbeta and 13 Jbeta primers. Profiled with immunoSEQ multiplex PCR; TCRdb holds only in-frame clones, not every one. This sample carries about 150,000 clones, roughly 80% of them seen once, and the ten largest clones take about 13%. Sequenced sample: PBMCs. The origin of the receptors is a man aged 40-49 years in good health and CMV-seropositive.

This clone appeared once. The chain has TRBV10-1 and TRBJ2-3, with 7 positions matching TRBD1. CDR1 WNHNN and CDR2 SYGVQD come from the germline V gene (reference sequence). Trimming took 0 bases from V and 2 from J; bases not matched to a gene: 8. CDR3 length: 17 residues. The CDR3 reads CASSESTGLGFTDTQYF. CDR3 nucleotides: TGCGCCAGCAGTGAGTCGACAGGGCTCGGATTCACAGATACGCAGTATTTT.

This chain connects TRBV7-8 to TRBJ1-5; D is possibly TRBD1 (5 bases). The CDR3 extends over 15 amino acids. V lost 5 bases, J lost 2 bases, and 13 bases lay in between. Germline assignment: CDR1 SGHVS and CDR2 FQNEAQ. CDR3 loop: CASSPLGRGNQPQHF. CDR3 coding DNA: TGTGCCAGCAGCCCCTTGGGCAGGGGCAATCAGCCCCAGCATTTT.

The chain carries TRBV7-2 and TRBJ2-2, with TRBD2 matching over 8 bases. Trimming cost V 1 base and J 4 bases; bases outside gene matches: 8. The CDR3 sequence is 17 residues long. The germline gives CDR1 SGHTA, CDR2 FQGNSA. CDR3 in DNA: TGTGCCAGCAGCTTAGGGGGGACTAGGAGGGGCACCGGGGAGCTGTTTTTT. It encodes CASSLGGTRRGTGELFF.

The chain links TRBV13 to TRBJ2-7; a possible D gene is TRBD1 (6 bases). Deletions cut 5 bases from V and 1 base from J, with 12 bases between. This CDR3 has 14 residues. Germline V CDR1 and CDR2: PRHDT, FYEKMQ (reference sequence). CDR3 nucleotide sequence: TGTGCCAGCAGCAAGACAGGTCATTCCTACGAGCAGTACTTC. It yields the protein CASSKTGHSYEQYF.

This rearrangement joins TRBV28 to TRBJ1-6; 8 positions match TRBD1. This CDR3 spans 15 amino acids. Trimming took 5 bases from V and 9 from J; bases not matched to a gene: 9. Germline V gene sequence: CDR1 MDHEN, CDR2 SYDVKM. CDR3 loop: CASSPVQGASSPLHF. The CDR3 coding sequence is TGTGCCAGCAGTCCTGTTCAGGGGGCCTCTTCACCCCTCCACTTT.